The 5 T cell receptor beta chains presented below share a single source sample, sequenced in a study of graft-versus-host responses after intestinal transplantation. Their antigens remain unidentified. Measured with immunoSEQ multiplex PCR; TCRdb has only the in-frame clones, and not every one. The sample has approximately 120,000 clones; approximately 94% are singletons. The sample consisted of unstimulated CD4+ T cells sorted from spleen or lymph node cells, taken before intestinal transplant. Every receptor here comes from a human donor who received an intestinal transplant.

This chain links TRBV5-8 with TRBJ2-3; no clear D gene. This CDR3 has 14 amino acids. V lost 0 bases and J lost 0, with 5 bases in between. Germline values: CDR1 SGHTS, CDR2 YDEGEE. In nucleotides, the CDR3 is TGTGCCAGCAGCTTGGCCAGTAGCACAGATACGCAGTATTTT. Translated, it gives CASSLASSTDTQYF.

Written as DNA, the CDR3 is TGTGCCAGTACAGACTCCTATGGCTACACCTTC. This translates into CASTDSYGYTF. The chain employs TRBV25-1 and TRBJ1-2, with no clear D. CDR3 length: 11 residues. CDR1 and CDR2 (germline): MGHDK, SYGVNS. The V end was cut by 9 bases, the J end by 4 bases, with 9 bases between.

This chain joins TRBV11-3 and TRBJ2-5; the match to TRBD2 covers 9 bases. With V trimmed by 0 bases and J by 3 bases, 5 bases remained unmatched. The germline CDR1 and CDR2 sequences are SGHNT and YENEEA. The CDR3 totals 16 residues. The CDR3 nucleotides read TGTGCCAGCAGCTTAGAGGGCATAGCGGGGGAAGAGACCCAGTACTTC. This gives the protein CASSLEGIAGEETQYF. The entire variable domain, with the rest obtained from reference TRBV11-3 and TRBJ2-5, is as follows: EAGVVQSPRYKIIEKKQPVAFWCNPISGHNTLYWYLQNLGQGPELLIRYENEEAVDDSQLPKDRFSAERLKGVDSTLKIQPAELGDSAVYLCASSLEGIAGEETQYFGPGTRLLVL.

Here the CDR3 DNA reads TGCAGTGGTGGGGGCTCCTACGAGCAGTACTTC. This translates into CSGGGSYEQYF. This chain uses TRBV20-1 with TRBJ2-7; the D gene could be TRBD1 or TRBD2 (5 bases each). The germline gives CDR1 DFQATT, CDR2 SNEGSKA (reference sequence). V lost 7 bases and J lost 0, with 7 bases in between. This CDR3 is 11 amino acids long.

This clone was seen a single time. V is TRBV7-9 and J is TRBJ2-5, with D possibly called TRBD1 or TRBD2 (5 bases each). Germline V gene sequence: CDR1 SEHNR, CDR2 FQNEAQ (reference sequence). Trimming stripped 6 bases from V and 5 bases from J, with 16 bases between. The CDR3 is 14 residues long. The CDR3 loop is CASSSEGLSETQYF. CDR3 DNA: TGTGCCAGCAGTTCTGAGGGGCTATCGGAGACCCAGTACTTC.